A single sample gave rise to the 6 T cell receptor beta chains below, sequenced in a study of shared clonotypes between healthy human individuals (dated by TCRdb to the early 2020s). The library was produced with the immunoSEQ multiplex PCR assay. TCRdb limited this immuneACCESS table to in-frame rearrangements with V and J called. A share of clones is missing; checked studies link under half to unresolved V genes, and the rest is unexplained. Within this sample are about 1.5 million clones, with roughly 97% of them counted one time only. The top ten hold approximately 1% of the sample. What was sequenced was naive CD4+ T cells sorted from blood. The cell subset or site label of this sample denotes: CD45RA+ positively selected. The receptors were gathered from a young man in good health.

The gene calls are TRBV19 and TRBJ1-5, with 10 bases identical to TRBD1. There are 15 residues in the CDR3. V shed 6 bases and J 4 bases; nucleotides not matched to a gene: 6. Per the germline V gene, CDR1 is LNHDA and CDR2 is SQIVND (reference sequence). The CDR3: CASSLTGQGNQPQHF. As DNA, the CDR3 is TGTGCCAGTAGCCTGACGGGACAGGGGAATCAGCCCCAGCATTTT. Complete variable domain (other parts from reference TRBV19 and TRBJ1-5): DGGITQSPKYLFRKEGQNVTLSCEQNLNHDAMYWYRQDPGQGLRLIYYSQIVNDFQKGDIAEGYSVSREKKESFPLTVTSAQKNPTAFYLCASSLTGQGNQPQHFGDGTRLSIL.

The V call is TRBV6-1, the J call TRBJ1-1; D not resolved. Germline assignment: CDR1 MNHNS and CDR2 SASEGT. Trimming took 2 bases from V and 0 from J, leaving 10 bases between them. The CDR3 spans 15 residues. The CDR3 region is CASSELTVMNTEAFF. The CDR3 coding sequence is TGTGCCAGCAGTGAATTAACAGTCATGAACACTGAAGCTTTCTTT.

The J gene is TRBJ2-2, the V gene TRBV5-1; no firm D call. The germline gives CDR1 SGHRS, CDR2 YFSETQ. Trimming stripped 0 bases from V and 0 bases from J, with 6 bases between. The CDR3 is made up of 15 amino acids. The CDR3 region has the DNA TGCGCCAGCAGCTTGGACGGATCGAACACCGGGGAGCTGTTTTTT. It codes for CASSLDGSNTGELFF.

The rearrangement uses TRBV15 and TRBJ2-3, with D perhaps TRBD2 (7 bases). CDR3 size: 18 residues. Germline CDR1 and CDR2: LNHNV and YYDKDF (reference sequence). Trimming pared 0 bases from V and 3 bases from J, leaving 19 bases between. The chain's CDR3 is CATSREGGGASLTDTQYF. Written as DNA, the CDR3 is TGTGCCACCAGCAGAGAGGGAGGGGGGGCTTCGCTAACAGATACGCAGTATTTT.

This clone was found once. The rearrangement links TRBV19 to TRBJ1-2; perhaps TRBD1 as D (6 bases). Trimming cost V 1 base and J 4 bases, with 13 bases left between them. CDR1 and CDR2 (germline): LNHDA, SQIVND (reference sequence). The CDR3 contains 15 residues. The CDR3 spells CASSIVAGARYGYTF. CDR3 DNA sequence: TGTGCCAGTAGTATAGTCGCAGGGGCCCGCTATGGCTACACCTTC. Looking up the rest from reference TRBV19 and TRBJ1-2 gives the full variable domain: DGGITQSPKYLFRKEGQNVTLSCEQNLNHDAMYWYRQDPGQGLRLIYYSQIVNDFQKGDIAEGYSVSREKKESFPLTVTSAQKNPTAFYLCASSIVAGARYGYTFGSGTRLTVV.

The gene calls are TRBV7-2 and TRBJ2-5; 9 positions match TRBD2. From germline, CDR1 is SGHTA and CDR2 FQGNSA. The CDR3 covers 15 residues. The trim removed 3 bases at V and 4 bases at J, leaving 6 bases unmatched. CDR3 DNA sequence: TGTGCCAGCAGCTTTGCGGGAGGGCCAATAGAGACCCAGTACTTC. Residues: CASSFAGGPIETQYF.